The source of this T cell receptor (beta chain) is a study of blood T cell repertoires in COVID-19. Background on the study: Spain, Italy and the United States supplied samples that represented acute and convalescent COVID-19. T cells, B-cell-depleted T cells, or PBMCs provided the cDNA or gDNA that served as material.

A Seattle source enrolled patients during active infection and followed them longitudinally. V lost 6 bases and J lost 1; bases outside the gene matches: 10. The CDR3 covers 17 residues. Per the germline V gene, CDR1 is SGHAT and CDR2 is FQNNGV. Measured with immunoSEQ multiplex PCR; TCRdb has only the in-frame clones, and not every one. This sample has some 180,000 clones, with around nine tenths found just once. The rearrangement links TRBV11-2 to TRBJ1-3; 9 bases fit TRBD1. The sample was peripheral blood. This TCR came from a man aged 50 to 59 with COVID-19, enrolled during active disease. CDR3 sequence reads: CASRSVRDRVSGNTIYF. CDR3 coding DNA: TGTGCCAGCAGATCCGTTCGGGACAGGGTATCTGGAAACACCATATATTTT.